This T cell receptor (beta chain) is drawn from a study of cytomegalovirus exposure and HLA in healthy donors. The CDR3 totals 14 residues. The germline CDR1 and CDR2 sequences are MNHEY and SVGAGI. The ends lost 6 bases at V and 5 bases at J; junction bases unmatched: 5. Produced via immunoSEQ multiplex PCR; TCRdb's table is partial and in-frame only. The repertoire includes 200,000 to 300,000 clones, about 90% of them detected once, and 1% to 1.5% sits in the top ten. The TCR was taken from a woman in her 30s in good health and CMV-seropositive. The sequenced sample was PBMCs. This rearrangement joins TRBV6-5 to TRBJ2-5; 11 bases are shared with TRBD2. The CDR3 region has the DNA TGTGCCAGCAGCACTAGCGGGAGCGGGGAGACCCAGTACTTC. It translates to CASSTSGSGETQYF.